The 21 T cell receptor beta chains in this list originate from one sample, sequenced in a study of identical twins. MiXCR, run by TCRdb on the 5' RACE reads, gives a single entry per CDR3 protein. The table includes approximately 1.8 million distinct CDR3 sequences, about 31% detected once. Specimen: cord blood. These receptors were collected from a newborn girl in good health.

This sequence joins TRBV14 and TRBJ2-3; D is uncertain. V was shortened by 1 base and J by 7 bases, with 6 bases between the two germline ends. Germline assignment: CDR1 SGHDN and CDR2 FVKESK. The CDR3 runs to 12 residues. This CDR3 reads CASSQVAYTQYF. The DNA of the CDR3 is TGTGCCAGCAGCCAAGTGGCGTATACGCAGTATTTT.

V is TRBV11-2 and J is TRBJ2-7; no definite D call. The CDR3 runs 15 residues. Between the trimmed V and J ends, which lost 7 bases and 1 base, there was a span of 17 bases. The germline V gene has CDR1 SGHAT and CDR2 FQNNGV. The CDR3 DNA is TGTGCCAGCAAGGGTCGTTGGGGTACTTCCTACGAGCAGTACTTC. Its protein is CASKGRWGTSYEQYF.

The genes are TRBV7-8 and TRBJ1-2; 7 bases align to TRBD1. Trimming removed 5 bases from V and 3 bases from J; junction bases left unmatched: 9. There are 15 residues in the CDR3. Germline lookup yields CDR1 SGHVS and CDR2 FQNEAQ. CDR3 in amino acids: CASSPRDRRYYGYTF. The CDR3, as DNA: TGTGCCAGCAGCCCTCGGGACAGAAGGTACTATGGCTACACCTTC. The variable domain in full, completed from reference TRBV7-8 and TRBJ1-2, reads GAGVSQSPRYKVAKRGQDVALRCDPISGHVSLFWYQQALGQGPEFLTYFQNEAQLDKSGLPSDRFFAERPEGSVSTLKIQRTQQEDSAVYLCASSPRDRRYYGYTFGSGTRLTVV.

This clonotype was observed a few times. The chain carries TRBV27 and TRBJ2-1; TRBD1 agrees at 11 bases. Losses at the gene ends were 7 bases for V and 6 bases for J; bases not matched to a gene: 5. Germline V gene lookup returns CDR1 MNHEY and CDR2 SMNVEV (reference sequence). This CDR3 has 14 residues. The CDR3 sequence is CASTSGQGVNEQFF. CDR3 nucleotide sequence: TGTGCCAGCACCTCGGGACAGGGGGTCAATGAGCAGTTCTTC.

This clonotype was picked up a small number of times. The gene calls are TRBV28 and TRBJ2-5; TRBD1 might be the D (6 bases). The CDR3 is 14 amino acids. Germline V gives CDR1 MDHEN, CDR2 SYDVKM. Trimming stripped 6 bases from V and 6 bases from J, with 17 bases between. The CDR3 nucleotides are TGTGCCAGCAGCGAGAACAGGGTTAAGAAGACCCAGTACTTC. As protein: CASSENRVKKTQYF.

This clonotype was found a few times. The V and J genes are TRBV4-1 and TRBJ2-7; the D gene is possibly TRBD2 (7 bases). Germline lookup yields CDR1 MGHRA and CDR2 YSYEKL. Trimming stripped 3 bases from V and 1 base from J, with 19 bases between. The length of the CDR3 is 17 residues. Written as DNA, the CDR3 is TGCGCCAGCAGCCAGAGGGGGGGGCTTAGCGGATCCTACGAGCAGTACTTC. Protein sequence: CASSQRGGLSGSYEQYF.

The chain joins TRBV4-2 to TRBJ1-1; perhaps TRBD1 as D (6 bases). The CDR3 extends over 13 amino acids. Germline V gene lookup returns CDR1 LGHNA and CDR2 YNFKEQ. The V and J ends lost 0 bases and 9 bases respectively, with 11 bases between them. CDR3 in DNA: TGTGCCAGCAGCCAAGATCGTAGGGACAAAGCTTTCTTT. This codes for CASSQDRRDKAFF.

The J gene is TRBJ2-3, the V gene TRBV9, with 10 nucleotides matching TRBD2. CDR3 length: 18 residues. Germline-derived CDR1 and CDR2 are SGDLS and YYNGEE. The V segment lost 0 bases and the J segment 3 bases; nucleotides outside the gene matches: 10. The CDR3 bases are TGTGCCAGCAGCGTAGGGGGCACTCTAGCGGGAGTGACAGATACGCAGTATTTT. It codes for CASSVGGTLAGVTDTQYF. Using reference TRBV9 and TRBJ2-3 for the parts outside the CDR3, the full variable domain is DSGVTQTPKHLITATGQRVTLRCSPRSGDLSVYWYQQSLDQGLQFLIQYYNGEERAKGNILERFSAQQFPDLHSELNLSSLELGDSALYFCASSVGGTLAGVTDTQYFGPGTRLTVL.

Here the CDR3 DNA reads TGTGCCTGGAGTGTAGGACAGGGTGCGAATGAGCAGTTCTTC. It codes for CAWSVGQGANEQFF. The rearrangement links TRBV30 to TRBJ2-1, with 8 bases aligning to TRBD1. Germline-derived CDR1 and CDR2 are GTSNPN and SVGIG (reference sequence). The CDR3 totals 14 residues. Germline trimming cut 0 bases from V and 7 bases from J; bases unmatched to any gene: 5.

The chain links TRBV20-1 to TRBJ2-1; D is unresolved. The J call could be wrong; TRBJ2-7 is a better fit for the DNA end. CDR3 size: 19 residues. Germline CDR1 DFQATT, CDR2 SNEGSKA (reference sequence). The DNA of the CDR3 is TGCAGTGCTAGAGCGATAGGGCCGTTGAGTCTAACCACCTACAATGAGCAGTACTTC. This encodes CSARAIGPLSLTTYNEQYF.

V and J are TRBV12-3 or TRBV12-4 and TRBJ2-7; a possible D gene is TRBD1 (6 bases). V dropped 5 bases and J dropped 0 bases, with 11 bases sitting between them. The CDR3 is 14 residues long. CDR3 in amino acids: CASSTHRVSYEQYF. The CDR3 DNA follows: TGTGCCAGCAGTACCCACAGGGTCTCCTACGAGCAGTACTTC.

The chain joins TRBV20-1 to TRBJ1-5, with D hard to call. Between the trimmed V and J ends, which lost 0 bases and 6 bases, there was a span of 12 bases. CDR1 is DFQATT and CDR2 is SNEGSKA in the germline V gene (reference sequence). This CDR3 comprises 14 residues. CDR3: CSARDLAGSQPQHF. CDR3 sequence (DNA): TGCAGTGCTAGAGATCTAGCAGGATCTCAGCCCCAGCATTTT.

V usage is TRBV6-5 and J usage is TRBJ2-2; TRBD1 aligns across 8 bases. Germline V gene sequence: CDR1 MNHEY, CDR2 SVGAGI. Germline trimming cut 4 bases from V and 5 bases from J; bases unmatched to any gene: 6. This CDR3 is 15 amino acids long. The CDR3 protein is CASSFSRDRTGELFF. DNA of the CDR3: TGTGCCAGCAGTTTCTCCCGGGACAGGACCGGGGAGCTGTTTTTT.

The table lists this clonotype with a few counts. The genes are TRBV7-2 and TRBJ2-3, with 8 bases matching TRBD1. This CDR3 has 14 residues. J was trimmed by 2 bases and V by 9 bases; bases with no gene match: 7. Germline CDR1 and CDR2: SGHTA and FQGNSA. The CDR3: CASLRDRFTDTQYF. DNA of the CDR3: TGTGCCAGTCTCCGGGACAGGTTCACAGATACGCAGTATTTT.

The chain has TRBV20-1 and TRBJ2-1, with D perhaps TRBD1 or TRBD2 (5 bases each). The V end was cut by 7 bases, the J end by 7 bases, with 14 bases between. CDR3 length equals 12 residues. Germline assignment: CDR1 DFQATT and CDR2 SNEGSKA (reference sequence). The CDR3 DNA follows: TGCAGTGGACCCGGGGCTGGGAATGAGCAGTTCTTC. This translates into CSGPGAGNEQFF.

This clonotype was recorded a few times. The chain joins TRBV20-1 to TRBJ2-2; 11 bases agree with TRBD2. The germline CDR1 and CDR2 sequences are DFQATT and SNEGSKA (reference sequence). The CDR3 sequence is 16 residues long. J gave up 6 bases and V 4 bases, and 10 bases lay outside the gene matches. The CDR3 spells CSATGTSGSHAGELFF. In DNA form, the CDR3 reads TGCAGTGCTACCGGGACTAGCGGTTCCCACGCCGGGGAGCTGTTTTTT.

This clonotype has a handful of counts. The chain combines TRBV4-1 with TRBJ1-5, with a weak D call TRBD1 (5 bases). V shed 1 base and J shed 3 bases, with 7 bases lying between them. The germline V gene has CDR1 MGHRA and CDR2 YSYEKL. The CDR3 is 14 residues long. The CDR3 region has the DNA TGCGCCAGCAGCCAAGGGGGCACCAATCAGCCCCAGCATTTT. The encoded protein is CASSQGGTNQPQHF.

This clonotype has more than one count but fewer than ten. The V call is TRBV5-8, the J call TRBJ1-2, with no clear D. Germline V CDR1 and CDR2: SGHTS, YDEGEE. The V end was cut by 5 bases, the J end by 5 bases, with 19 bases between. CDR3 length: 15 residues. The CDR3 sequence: CASSYGPGVGYGYTF. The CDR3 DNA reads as TGTGCCAGCAGTTATGGCCCCGGGGTTGGGTATGGCTACACCTTC.

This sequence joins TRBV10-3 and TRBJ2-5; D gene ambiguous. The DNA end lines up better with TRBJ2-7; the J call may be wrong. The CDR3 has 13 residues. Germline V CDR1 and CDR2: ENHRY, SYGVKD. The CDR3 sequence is CAIGLGRNYEQYF. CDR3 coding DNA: TGTGCCATCGGTCTTGGGCGGAACTACGAGCAGTACTTC.

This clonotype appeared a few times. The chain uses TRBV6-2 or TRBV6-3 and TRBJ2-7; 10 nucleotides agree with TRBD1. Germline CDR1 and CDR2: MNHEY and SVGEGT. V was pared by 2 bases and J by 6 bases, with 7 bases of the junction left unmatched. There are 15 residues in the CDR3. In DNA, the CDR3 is TGTGCCAGCAGTTACCCCCTAGGGACAGGGGCCGAGCAGTACTTC. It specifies CASSYPLGTGAEQYF.

In nucleotides, the CDR3 is TGTGCCAGCAGTCCTCGAGCCCCCTCAACTGAAGCTTTCTTT. Translating it yields CASSPRAPSTEAFF. The gene calls are TRBV28 and TRBJ1-1; D is unresolved. Trimming cost V 5 bases and J 5 bases, with 15 bases left between them. Germline V gene sequence: CDR1 MDHEN, CDR2 SYDVKM. The CDR3 contains 14 residues.